This TCR beta chain was sequenced during a study of identical twins. Study-wide results and limits: In cord blood, abundant beta clonotypes had fewer insertions; memory showed no trend. Invariant MAIT and iNKT cells may have partly biased zero-insertion analyses.

Carrying unique molecular identifiers, the cDNA also gained a universal primer site through template switching. TCRdb passed the 5' RACE reads through MiXCR, listing each CDR3 protein once. This sample carries approximately 190,000 distinct CDR3 sequences, roughly 15% of them seen once, and the ten largest clones take 35% to 45%. This clonotype turned up a few times. Its antigen remains unidentified. The CDR3 loop spans 14 amino acids. Deletions cut 5 bases from V and 8 bases from J, with 17 bases between. The germline gives CDR1 SGHDN, CDR2 FVKESK. The same specimen was also included in a second study, on T cells expressing NK-cell markers. From that report: With respect to HCMV, seven of the eight sequenced donors were seropositive, and one was seronegative.

The receptor was isolated from a woman in her late teens or twenties in good health. V usage is TRBV14 and J usage is TRBJ2-3; D is undetermined. Sequenced input: CD8+ T cells sorted from blood. The CDR3 sequence is CASSSAPESVTQYF. The CDR3 DNA reads as TGTGCCAGCAGCTCTGCGCCGGAGAGTGTTACGCAGTATTTT.